Listed below are T cell receptor beta chains from one sample, sequenced in a study of cytomegalovirus exposure and HLA in healthy donors. Using immunoSEQ multiplex PCR, the repertoire was profiled, and TCRdb retains in-frame clones only, with some absent. Here the sample spans more than 250,000 clones, about nine tenths being singletons. Sequenced input: PBMCs. All receptors come from a woman under 30 in good health and CMV-seronegative. Both conserved end residues are part of each CDR3. D genes are given only for firm matches. The size of a clone is reported for some rows only, either as once, few or many, or as a class for expanded clones.

clone size: -
D gene: TRBD2
V gene: TRBV18
J gene: TRBJ2-7
CDR3 DNA: TGTGCCAGCTCACCACCGGGGGTAGCGGGAGCCTACGAGCAGTACTTC
CDR3 protein: CASSPPGVAGAYEQYF

clone size: once
D gene: TRBD1
V gene: TRBV5-6
J gene: TRBJ2-5
CDR3 DNA: TGTGCCAGCAGCTTGGCGGGGACAGGGCCAGAGACCCAGTACTTC
CDR3 protein: CASSLAGTGPETQYF

clone size: -
D gene: -
V gene: TRBV4-3
J gene: TRBJ2-7
CDR3 DNA: TGCGCCAGCAGCAGAACGGGGGCCTACGAGCAGTACTTC
CDR3 protein: CASSRTGAYEQYF

clone size: -
D gene: TRBD2
V gene: TRBV5-6
J gene: TRBJ2-3
CDR3 DNA: TGTGCCAGCAGCTCAACAGCGGGAGTTGCAGATACGCAGTATTTT
CDR3 protein: CASSSTAGVADTQYF

clone size: -
D gene: -
V gene: TRBV29-1
J gene: TRBJ1-2
CDR3 DNA: TGCAGCGTTGAGCCCCATGACAGAAGCTATGGCTACACCTTC
CDR3 protein: CSVEPHDRSYGYTF

clone size: -
D gene: TRBD2
V gene: TRBV6-1
J gene: TRBJ2-7
CDR3 DNA: TGTGCCAGCAGTGAAAGTAGCGGGATGGCCTACGAGCAGTACTTC
CDR3 protein: CASSESSGMAYEQYF

clone size: -
D gene: TRBD1
V gene: TRBV4-3
J gene: TRBJ2-1
CDR3 DNA: TGCGCCAGCAGCCAAGACAGGGGGAACAATGAGCAGTTCTTC
CDR3 protein: CASSQDRGNNEQFF

clone size: -
D gene: -
V gene: TRBV29-1
J gene: TRBJ2-5
CDR3 DNA: TGCAGCGTTGAACAAGGGGGTGGAGAGACCCAGTACTTC
CDR3 protein: CSVEQGGGETQYF

clone size: -
D gene: -
V gene: TRBV6-1
J gene: TRBJ1-5
CDR3 DNA: TGTGCCAGCAGTGAAGCTCAGGGCCCTCAGCCCCAGCATTTT
CDR3 protein: CASSEAQGPQPQHF

clone size: once
D gene: -
V gene: TRBV5-4
J gene: TRBJ2-1
CDR3 DNA: TGTGCCAGCAGCCTTAGCTCCTACAATGAGCAGTTCTTC
CDR3 protein: CASSLSSYNEQFF

clone size: -
D gene: TRBD1
V gene: TRBV2
J gene: TRBJ1-2
CDR3 DNA: TGTGCCAGCAGGGCCGGGACAGGCGAACGGGGCTACACCTTC
CDR3 protein: CASRAGTGERGYTF

clone size: -
D gene: TRBD2
V gene: TRBV18
J gene: TRBJ2-1
CDR3 DNA: TGTGCCAGCTCACCGGGACTAGCGGGAGAGACCTACAATGAGCAGTTCTTC
CDR3 protein: CASSPGLAGETYNEQFF

clone size: -
D gene: -
V gene: TRBV18
J gene: TRBJ2-7
CDR3 DNA: TGTGCCAGCTCACTGAGGCCGAGCTCCTACGAGCAGTACTTC
CDR3 protein: CASSLRPSSYEQYF

clone size: once
D gene: -
V gene: TRBV20-1
J gene: TRBJ2-3
CDR3 DNA: TGCAGTGCTCAAACAGATACGCAGTATTTT
CDR3 protein: CSAQTDTQYF

clone size: -
D gene: -
V gene: TRBV6-5
J gene: TRBJ1-4
CDR3 DNA: TGTGCCAGCAGCCCGTCTCGGGGGGAAAAACTGTTTTTT
CDR3 protein: CASSPSRGEKLFF

clone size: -
D gene: TRBD1
V gene: TRBV4-1
J gene: TRBJ1-1
CDR3 DNA: TGCGCCAGCACCCCGACAGGGGAGTACACTGAAGCTTTCTTT
CDR3 protein: CASTPTGEYTEAFF

clone size: -
D gene: TRBD1
V gene: TRBV9
J gene: TRBJ1-4
CDR3 DNA: TGTGCCAGCAGCGTAGGTGGGACAGGGATTTATGAAAAACTGTTTTTT
CDR3 protein: CASSVGGTGIYEKLFF

clone size: -
D gene: -
V gene: TRBV5-6
J gene: TRBJ1-3
CDR3 DNA: TGTGCCAGCAGCTTGGGCCAGACTGGAAACACCATATATTTT
CDR3 protein: CASSLGQTGNTIYF

clone size: -
D gene: -
V gene: TRBV5-1
J gene: TRBJ2-5
CDR3 DNA: TGCGCCAGCAGCTTGGCGCCAGGGGGGGAGACCCAGTACTTC
CDR3 protein: CASSLAPGGETQYF

clone size: -
D gene: -
V gene: TRBV27
J gene: TRBJ2-3
CDR3 DNA: TGTGCCAGCAGACGGGACTCCGGTTGGTTGACAGATACGCAGTATTTT
CDR3 protein: CASRRDSGWLTDTQYF

clone size: once
D gene: TRBD2
V gene: TRBV28
J gene: TRBJ2-1
CDR3 DNA: TGTGCCACCAGCTGGATACCCGGGACTAGCGGGAAAAGCTACAATGAGCAGTTCTTC
CDR3 protein: CATSWIPGTSGKSYNEQFF

clone size: -
D gene: -
V gene: TRBV27
J gene: TRBJ1-5
CDR3 DNA: TGTGCCAGCAGTTTAGTACAGGGAAGCAATCAGCCCCAGCATTTT
CDR3 protein: CASSLVQGSNQPQHF

clone size: -
D gene: TRBD2
V gene: TRBV27
J gene: TRBJ2-2
CDR3 DNA: TGTGCCAGCAGCCTCGGGACTAGCGGGAGAAGGAGCACCGGGGAGCTGTTTTTT
CDR3 protein: CASSLGTSGRRSTGELFF

clone size: -
D gene: -
V gene: TRBV5-6
J gene: TRBJ2-2
CDR3 DNA: TGTGCCAGGGGGCACGGGGAGCTGTTTTTT
CDR3 protein: CARGHGELFF

clone size: -
D gene: TRBD1
V gene: TRBV9
J gene: TRBJ2-6
CDR3 DNA: TGTGCCAGCAGCGGAGGGACAGGGGCCTCTGGGGCCAACGTCCTGACTTTC
CDR3 protein: CASSGGTGASGANVLTF

clone size: -
D gene: -
V gene: TRBV6-6
J gene: TRBJ2-7
CDR3 DNA: TGTGCCAGCGGCATCGGCAGGCACTACGAGCAGTACTTC
CDR3 protein: CASGIGRHYEQYF

clone size: -
D gene: TRBD2
V gene: TRBV27
J gene: TRBJ2-1
CDR3 DNA: TGTGCCAGCAGCATAACGAGCGGGAGCTCCTACAATGAGCAGTTCTTC
CDR3 protein: CASSITSGSSYNEQFF

clone size: -
D gene: -
V gene: TRBV29-1
J gene: TRBJ2-7
CDR3 DNA: TGCAGCGTTGAAAAGGACACGGCGACGGACGAGCAGTACTTC
CDR3 protein: CSVEKDTATDEQYF

clone size: once
D gene: TRBD2
V gene: TRBV7-2
J gene: TRBJ2-5
CDR3 DNA: TGTGCCAACCCTTTTGGACTAGAGCAAGAGACCCAGTACTTC
CDR3 protein: CANPFGLEQETQYF

clone size: -
D gene: -
V gene: TRBV2
J gene: TRBJ2-6
CDR3 DNA: TGTGCCAGCAGGGGAGACTGGTCTGGGGCCAACGTCCTGACTTTC
CDR3 protein: CASRGDWSGANVLTF

clone size: -
D gene: TRBD1
V gene: TRBV10-3
J gene: TRBJ2-7
CDR3 DNA: TGTGCCATCAGTGAGTCGGGCCGCAGGGGGCTCTACGAGCAGTACTTC
CDR3 protein: CAISESGRRGLYEQYF

clone size: -
D gene: -
V gene: TRBV4-3
J gene: TRBJ2-4
CDR3 DNA: TGCGCCAGCAGCCGGGAGCGGCTAGCCAAAAACATTCAGTACTTC
CDR3 protein: CASSRERLAKNIQYF

clone size: -
D gene: -
V gene: TRBV5-6
J gene: TRBJ1-1
CDR3 DNA: TGTGCCAGCAGCTTGGCCACAGGAGCCCCGGAAGCTTTCTTT
CDR3 protein: CASSLATGAPEAFF

clone size: -
D gene: -
V gene: TRBV6-5
J gene: TRBJ2-5
CDR3 DNA: TGTGCCAGCAGTTACTCTCGAAGGGGGGAGACCCAGTACTTC
CDR3 protein: CASSYSRRGETQYF

clone size: -
D gene: TRBD1
V gene: TRBV6-5
J gene: TRBJ1-2
CDR3 DNA: TGTGCCAGCAGTTCGGGACAGGGAGCTAACTATGGCTACACCTTC
CDR3 protein: CASSSGQGANYGYTF

clone size: -
D gene: -
V gene: TRBV6-5
J gene: TRBJ2-7
CDR3 DNA: TGTGCCAGCAGTTACAATGACAGAACTTCCTACGAGCAGTACTTC
CDR3 protein: CASSYNDRTSYEQYF

clone size: -
D gene: TRBD1
V gene: TRBV5-1
J gene: TRBJ2-3
CDR3 DNA: TGCGCCAGCAGCAACGACAGGGGAATAGAGGGCACAGATACGCAGTATTTT
CDR3 protein: CASSNDRGIEGTDTQYF

clone size: -
D gene: TRBD2
V gene: TRBV10-2
J gene: TRBJ2-4
CDR3 DNA: TGCGCCAGCAGTCGGGAGGGAGGGGACATTCAGTACTTC
CDR3 protein: CASSREGGDIQYF

clone size: -
D gene: TRBD1
V gene: TRBV10-3
J gene: TRBJ2-7
CDR3 DNA: TGTGCCATCAGTGAGAGGATCGGGACAGGGGTTTCCGAGCAGTACTTC
CDR3 protein: CAISERIGTGVSEQYF

clone size: -
D gene: -
V gene: TRBV7-3
J gene: TRBJ1-1
CDR3 DNA: TGTGCCAGCAGCTCCGTTTACGGCACTGAAGCTTTCTTT
CDR3 protein: CASSSVYGTEAFF

clone size: -
D gene: TRBD1
V gene: TRBV10-3
J gene: TRBJ2-5
CDR3 DNA: TGTGCCACCTCGACAGGGGGATTCGAGACCCAGTACTTC
CDR3 protein: CATSTGGFETQYF

clone size: -
D gene: -
V gene: TRBV18
J gene: TRBJ2-7
CDR3 DNA: TGTGCCAGCTCACCTAGCGTCCCCCGGAATTCCTACGAGCAGTACTTC
CDR3 protein: CASSPSVPRNSYEQYF

clone size: -
D gene: TRBD1
V gene: TRBV19
J gene: TRBJ1-1
CDR3 DNA: TGTGCCAGTAGTATATTCGGGACAGGGAAAACTGAAGCTTTCTTT
CDR3 protein: CASSIFGTGKTEAFF

clone size: -
D gene: TRBD1
V gene: TRBV28
J gene: TRBJ1-1
CDR3 DNA: TGTGCCAGCAGTGTATACTCAGGGGGGAAACCTGAAGCTTTCTTT
CDR3 protein: CASSVYSGGKPEAFF

clone size: -
D gene: -
V gene: TRBV25-1
J gene: TRBJ1-4
CDR3 DNA: TGTGCCAGCAGCCCGGGACAAAGGGCAACTAATGAAAAACTGTTTTTT
CDR3 protein: CASSPGQRATNEKLFF